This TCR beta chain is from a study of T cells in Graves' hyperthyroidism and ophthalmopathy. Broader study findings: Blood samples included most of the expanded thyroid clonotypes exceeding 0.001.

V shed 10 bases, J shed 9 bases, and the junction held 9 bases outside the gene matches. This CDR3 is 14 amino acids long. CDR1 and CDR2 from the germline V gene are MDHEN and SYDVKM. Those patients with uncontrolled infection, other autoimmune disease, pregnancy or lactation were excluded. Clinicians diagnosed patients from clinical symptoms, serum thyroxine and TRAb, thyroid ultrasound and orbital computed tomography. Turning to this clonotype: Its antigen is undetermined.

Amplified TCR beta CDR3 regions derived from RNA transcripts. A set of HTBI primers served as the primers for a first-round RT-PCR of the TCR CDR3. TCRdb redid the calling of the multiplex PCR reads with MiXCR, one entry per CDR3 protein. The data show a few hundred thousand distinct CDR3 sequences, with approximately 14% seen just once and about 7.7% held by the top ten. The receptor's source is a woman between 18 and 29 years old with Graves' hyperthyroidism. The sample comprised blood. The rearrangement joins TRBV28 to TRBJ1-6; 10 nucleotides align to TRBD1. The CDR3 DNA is TGTGCCACCATAAGGACAGGGGGGATTTCACCCCTCCACTTT. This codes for CATIRTGGISPLHF.